This T cell receptor beta chain is drawn from a study of vaccination effects on CD4 cells after COVID-19. In the study overall: Antigen-specific CD4+ T cells were first expanded with viral peptide pools by the ViraFEST assay and only then sequenced. Post-vaccine sampling occurred a median 72 days after the second dose.

The count of this clone is one. Its cognate antigen is unknown. With 9 to 11 days of culture completed, CD4+ T cells were isolated. Participants were given two doses of BNT162b2 or mRNA-1273 vaccine. Absence of prior SARS-CoV-2 infection characterized the vaccine recipients, who showed negative nucleocapsid antibodies. The table came from immunoSEQ multiplex PCR; TCRdb's copy has only in-frame clones and leaves some out. This repertoire shows around 66,000 clones, 70% to 85% found once; its top ten account for over 2%. The source of this sequence is a human donor who received a COVID-19 vaccine. The input for sequencing was CD4+ T cells from PBMCs cultured without peptide, taken after COVID-19 vaccination.

The CDR3 coding sequence is TGTGCCAGCAGCGGCCGGGACAGGTTACGTTTAGGACTGTTTTTT. Translated: CASSGRDRLRLGLFF. The chain carries TRBV6-5 and TRBJ1-4; TRBD1 matches at 8 bases. Germline CDR1 and CDR2: MNHEY and SVGAGI. The CDR3 is 15 residues long. The V and J ends lost 6 bases and 13 bases, in that order; junction bases with no gene match: 16.